This T cell receptor (beta chain) was observed in a study of blood T cell repertoires in COVID-19 (dated by TCRdb to 2020 to 2021). In terms of the full investigation: Samples covering the acute and convalescent phases of COVID-19 were provided by collaborators in the United States, Italy and Spain. The material from the prospective study consisted of cDNA or gDNA derived from T cells, B-cell-depleted T cells, or PBMCs. Deeply sampled blood TCRbeta repertoires from subjects exposed to, actively infected with, or recovered from COVID-19 were included in the dataset. A freely available public database, intended as a resource for researchers studying the immune response to SARS-CoV-2, is where the repertoires were released. Samples came from the ongoing ImmuneRACE study (first 160 participants) plus 1,254 subjects from 6 global collaborators. A de-identified subject ID, COVID-19 status, age in years and sex were almost always included in the sample metadata. Where HLA class I and class II types were available, the types were taken from metadata supplied by the sample provider, not from assay-based typing.

As for this clone: Its antigen specificity is not known. No base quality information exists; no much larger clone differs at one position.

V ends up 5 bases short and J 4 bases short, with an unmatched junction base count of 4. There are 13 amino acids in the CDR3, from cysteine to phenylalanine inclusive. Only the CDR3 DNA stays, 39 bases, in frame from base 1. Reading the germline V gene (reference sequence) gives CDR1 GTSNPN and CDR2 SVGIG. The collaborating institutions used their own protocols to collect whole blood in K2EDTA tubes. Collaborator samples were shipped for TCRbeta analysis as frozen whole blood, isolated PBMCs, or DNA extracted from either sample type. What the authors observed across the whole study: The quantity of clinical and demographic metadata differed by source and by participant and was supplied without curation.

TCRbeta CDR3 regions were amplified from genomic DNA using the immunoSEQ Assay, a bias-controlled multiplex PCR. On the study's bioinformatics: The number of nucleated cells in each sample was estimated by amplification of reference gene primers within the assay. Sequence reads were collapsed and filtered to measure the absolute abundance of every unique TCRbeta CDR3 rearrangement. Productive Simpson clonality was computed per sample as the square root of Simpson's diversity index over productive rearrangements. TCRdb provides this immuneACCESS table in a form limited to in-frame rearrangements. Some clones are lacking; in checked studies, under half of them reflect an unresolved V gene, and why the rest are absent is not known. For V, J and clone size, that table is used; D and trimming come from the DNA. Counted in this sample were fewer than 70,000 clones; over 80% of them appeared once. Together, the top ten hold 2% to 2.5% of the sample.

The rearrangement combines TRBV30 with TRBJ1-5, with TRBD1 matching 8 junction bases. The sequence came from a human donor in a cohort sampled during active COVID-19. Material: peripheral blood. The CDR3 protein: CAWDRGGNQPQHF. In nucleotide form, the sequence is TGTGCCTGGGACAGGGGAGGTAATCAGCCCCAGCATTTT.